The rows below give T cell receptor beta chains drawn from one sample of a study of CD8 T cells in Susac syndrome. TCRdb analysed the immunoSEQ multiplex PCR reads with MiXCR anew, one entry per CDR3 protein. The sample lists about 290,000 distinct CDR3 sequences, over 75% seen once, with approximately 0.2% in the top ten. The sequencing sample was made of CD8+ T cells from PBMCs. These TCRs come from a human donor with multiple sclerosis. The CDR3 runs from the conserved cysteine through the conserved F or W. Fields, in order: J gene, D gene, CDR3 length, V gene, CDR3 protein. A D gene is named only where the DNA matches it firmly.

>TRBJ2-3|TRBD2|14|TRBV20-1
CSAARGRGTDTQYF
>TRBJ1-1|.|15|TRBV19
CASSIRQELNTEAFF
>TRBJ1-1|.|15|TRBV10-1
CASSERLDSRTEAFF
>TRBJ1-1|TRBD1|13|TRBV5-4
CASSPPGQVEAFF
>TRBJ2-7|.|15|TRBV14
CASSQVETYTYEQYF
>TRBJ2-1|.|15|TRBV13
CASSFPATSYNEQFF
>TRBJ2-1|TRBD2|17|TRBV27
CASTSGTSGSSYNEQFF
>TRBJ1-1|TRBD1|15|TRBV10-1
CASSEPPTGRAEAFF
>TRBJ2-1|.|12|TRBV27
CASGWPYNEQFF
>TRBJ2-1|.|16|TRBV7-9
CASSLSWSEPYNEQFF
>TRBJ2-1|.|14|TRBV20-1
CSLHPGREVNEQFF
>TRBJ1-1|.|11|TRBV5-1
CASSVGLEAFF
>TRBJ2-7|.|14|TRBV9
CASSAGIGDYEQYF
>TRBJ2-7|.|17|TRBV6-2/TRBV6-3
CASSWTTRGAKLYEQYF
>TRBJ1-1|.|16|TRBV9
CASSVGSAFLNTEAFF
>TRBJ2-1|.|17|TRBV11-1
CASSFSGTILSYNEQFF
>TRBJ2-7|TRBD2|14|TRBV6-5
CASSYLVAGDEQYF
>TRBJ2-3|.|13|TRBV28
CASSWGYTDTQYF
>TRBJ2-2|TRBD2|16|TRBV25-1
CASRGSAGLDTGELFF
>TRBJ2-1|.|17|TRBV19
CASIAGASGGSYNEQFF
>TRBJ1-2|.|14|TRBV24-1
CATSETGGSYGYTF
>TRBJ2-7|.|13|TRBV27
CASSFQGNYEQYF
>TRBJ2-7|TRBD1|13|TRBV10-3
CAISGTDSYEQYF
>TRBJ2-7|.|14|TRBV5-1
CASSLEAAYPEQYF
>TRBJ2-7|.|13|TRBV11-2
CASSSSLVYEQYF
>TRBJ2-5|TRBD2|20|TRBV25-1
CASSGSGGTGGTQYQETQYF
>TRBJ2-2|.|12|TRBV9
CASSANTGELFF
>TRBJ2-7|TRBD1|16|TRBV4-1
CASSQGTGYRSYEQYF
>TRBJ2-1|TRBD2|15|TRBV28
CATKRTSGSGDEQFF
>TRBJ1-2|TRBD1|18|TRBV28
CASSFNRDREINNYGYTF
>TRBJ2-5|.|15|TRBV3-1
CASSPKEAGQETQYF
>TRBJ2-7|.|14|TRBV20-1
CSARDFNLSYEQYF
>TRBJ2-1|.|13|TRBV9
CASSVGVSKGQFF
>TRBJ2-1|TRBD2|17|TRBV7-9
CASSPPPSGRSSNEQFF
>TRBJ2-7|.|14|TRBV10-3
CAISDLDSSYEQYF
>TRBJ2-5|TRBD1|15|TRBV20-1
CSALSRGTYQETQYF
>TRBJ2-1|.|18|TRBV7-8
CASSLGVGGLDSYNEQFF
>TRBJ2-7|TRBD1|14|TRBV2
CASSDITGAYEQYF
>TRBJ2-7|.|13|TRBV6-1
CASSLDYRVEQYF
>TRBJ1-1|.|13|TRBV27
CASSLYTRTEAFF
>TRBJ2-1|TRBD1|14|TRBV30
CAWSVSDRGPEQFF
>TRBJ1-3|.|11|TRBV29-1
CSVKGGNTIYF
>TRBJ2-7|.|14|TRBV19
CASSIRALLDEQYF
>TRBJ2-7|.|14|TRBV28
CASSLTGVGGEQYF
>TRBJ2-5|TRBD2|15|TRBV6-5
CASSSGDSGKETQYF
>TRBJ2-3|.|17|TRBV6-1
CASSQFSPGLRTDTQYF
>TRBJ2-5|TRBD2|16|TRBV28
CASSLSAGGLEETQYF